This T cell receptor (beta chain) was sequenced in a study of T-cell memory formation after mild COVID-19. The wider study: Clusters of TCRs were largely donor specific.

TCRdb used MiXCR to reprocess the 5' RACE reads, holding one entry per CDR3 protein. The repertoire has fewer than 600,000 distinct CDR3 sequences, 20% to 25% of them found once; the top ten carry approximately 8%. The CDR3 consists of 15 residues. Trimming took off 7 bases at V and 3 bases at J, with 17 bases between the two ends. Looked up from germline, CDR1 is MNHNS and CDR2 is SASEGT. Comments on this clonotype: Antigen: not known.

Study conclusions and caveats: Second-wave clones that peaked on day 37 lacked confirmed SARS-CoV-2 specificity.

This receptor was identified in an adult woman who had mild COVID-19 (a few samples of this study predate the infection). Cell type and time point are not known. Sequencing input: PBMCs or a T cell subset sorted from them (not recorded which). The chain recombines TRBV6-1 with TRBJ2-3; a weak D match, TRBD1 (6 bases). The CDR3 region is CASTSWTAPTDTQYF. The CDR3 nucleotides are TGTGCCAGCACCTCCTGGACAGCCCCAACAGATACGCAGTATTTT.